The clone carrying this T cell receptor beta chain was counted many times. The antigen remains unidentified. These data belong to a study of T cell repertoires in cytomegalovirus infection. MiXCR, applied by TCRdb to the reads, yields one record per CDR3 protein. The data show roughly 68,000 distinct CDR3 sequences, with more than 20% seen just once and 60% to 80% held by the top ten. V was clipped by 4 bases and J by 8 bases, with 8 bases between them. CDR3 length: 11 amino acids. Germline-derived CDR1 and CDR2 are MDHEN and SYDVKM. The clonotype originates from a human donor in good health (CMV status not recorded). Some clones in this sample may be carry-over from other donors' samples. The chain links TRBV28 to TRBJ1-1, with D unclear. The source material was PBMCs, sequenced either directly or after in vitro stimulation (not recorded which). CDR3 amino acids: CASSYSIEAFF. The CDR3 DNA reads TGTGCCAGCAGTTACTCCATAGAAGCTTTCTTT.